The next 7 T cell receptor beta chains were all read from a single sample in a study of blood T cell repertoires in COVID-19. Here immunoSEQ multiplex PCR was the method, and the copy in TCRdb shows in-frame clones only, minus some. The table shows 75,000 to 95,000 clones, with 70% to 90% occurring only once. Sequencing used peripheral blood. These TCRs come from a man in his fifties or sixties with acute or convalescent COVID-19.

The chain recombines TRBV15 with TRBJ2-2; D is possibly TRBD2 (7 bases). Germline CDR1 reads LNHNV; CDR2 reads YYDKDF (reference sequence). The CDR3 runs 17 residues. V was cut by 1 base and J by 0 bases, with 12 bases left in between. The CDR3 sequence is CATSRGGGKANTGELFF. The CDR3 nucleotides are TGTGCCACCAGCAGAGGGGGGGGCAAGGCGAACACCGGGGAGCTGTTTTTT.

The gene calls are TRBV2 and TRBJ1-1, with D maybe TRBD1 (6 bases). Germline V gene lookup returns CDR1 SNHLY and CDR2 FYNNEI. V was pared by 6 bases and J by 3 bases, with 8 bases between. CDR3 length: 12 amino acids. In nucleotides, the CDR3 is TGTGCCAGCAGAACAGGGTACACTGAAGCTTTCTTT. This encodes CASRTGYTEAFF.

This clone has a handful of counts. The chain carries TRBV6-2 or TRBV6-3 and TRBJ2-1; perhaps TRBD1 as D (6 bases). Germline lookup yields CDR1 MNHEY and CDR2 SVGEGT. CDR3 size: 17 residues. V was trimmed by 2 bases and J by 0 bases, leaving 14 bases between them. The CDR3 DNA is TGTGCCAGCAGTTACGACCTACAGGGTTTCTCCTACAATGAGCAGTTCTTC. The encoded protein is CASSYDLQGFSYNEQFF.

This rearrangement joins TRBV14 to TRBJ2-3; tentative D call: TRBD2 (6 bases). This CDR3 has 15 amino acids. The V and J ends lost 3 bases and 2 bases respectively, with 12 bases between them. Germline loops: CDR1 SGHDN, CDR2 FVKESK. CDR3 sequence (DNA): TGTGCCAGCAGCCAGATCGGGGGTATCACAGATACGCAGTATTTT. It specifies CASSQIGGITDTQYF.

This clone was seen once. The rearrangement links TRBV21-1 to TRBJ1-6; the table's D call, TRBD1, was not checked against the DNA. TRBV21-1 is labeled a pseudogene. The CDR3 length is 17 residues. CDR3 coding DNA: TGTGCCAGCAGCAAAGCGCTCAACAGACCAAATAATTCACCCCTCCACTTT. As protein: CASSKALNRPNNSPLHF.

This chain links TRBV4-3 with TRBJ1-2, with 11 bases lining up with TRBD1. Looked up from germline, CDR1 is LGHNA and CDR2 is YSLEER. V lost 4 bases, J lost 4 bases, and 8 bases stayed unmatched. This CDR3 has 16 residues. CDR3 DNA: TGCGCCAGCAGCCGAAGGACAGGGGGCGAGTTCTATGGCTACACCTTC. This translates into CASSRRTGGEFYGYTF.

The CDR3 here is CASCSGGGSYNEQFF. As DNA, the CDR3 is TGTGCCAGTTGTTCTGGAGGTGGGTCTTACAATGAGCAGTTCTTC. The rearrangement links TRBV19 to TRBJ2-1, with a weak D call TRBD2 (5 bases). CDR1 is LNHDA and CDR2 is SQIVND in the germline V gene (reference sequence). Trimming cost V 8 bases and J 4 bases, with 18 bases left between them. This CDR3 spans 15 amino acids.